Presented here are 32 T cell receptor beta chains from one specimen sequenced in a study of T-cell memory formation after mild COVID-19. TCRdb used MiXCR to reprocess the 5' RACE reads, holding one entry per CDR3 protein. The sample shows hundreds of thousands of distinct CDR3 sequences, 20% of them seen only once. Source material: PBMCs or a T cell subset sorted from them (not recorded which). The receptors come from an adult woman who had mild COVID-19 (a few samples of this study predate the infection). Cell type and time point are not known.

The rearrangement links TRBV15 to TRBJ2-2; D tentatively reads TRBD1 or TRBD2 (5 bases each). The germline V and J ends were trimmed by 3 bases and 4 bases, with 9 bases remaining between them. Looked up from germline, CDR1 is LNHNV and CDR2 is YYDKDF (reference sequence). There are 14 residues in the CDR3. The CDR3 DNA sequence: TGTGCCACCAGCAGGAGGGACCTCACCGGGGAGCTGTTTTTT. Its translation is CATSRRDLTGELFF.

This clonotype was seen a few times. J is TRBJ2-7 and V is TRBV4-3; TRBD1 or TRBD2 may be the D gene (5 bases each). Trimming stripped 0 bases from V and 3 bases from J, with 15 bases between. The CDR3 consists of 16 residues. Germline V CDR1 and CDR2: LGHNA, YSLEER. The chain's CDR3 is CASSQESGTAIYEQYF. The CDR3, as DNA: TGCGCCAGCAGCCAAGAATCCGGGACCGCCATCTACGAGCAGTACTTC.

This clonotype was picked up many times. The J gene is TRBJ2-7, the V gene TRBV4-2, with 8 bases identical to TRBD1. Per germline, CDR1 LGHNA and CDR2 YNFKEQ. V was clipped by 0 bases and J by 3 bases; unmatched bases: 13. The CDR3 spans 18 residues. CDR3 nucleotide sequence: TGTGCCAGCAGCCAAGATATTTATGTGGGGACAGGTGGCTACGAGCAGTACTTC. Translated: CASSQDIYVGTGGYEQYF.

The V call is TRBV12-3 or TRBV12-4, the J call TRBJ1-1, with a weak D call TRBD1 (6 bases). The germline V and J ends were trimmed by 8 bases and 0 bases, with 16 bases remaining between them. The CDR3 covers 15 residues. The CDR3 sequence is CASSRTATMNTEAFF. The DNA for the CDR3 is TGTGCCAGCTCTCGGACAGCCACCATGAACACTGAAGCTTTCTTT.

The genes are TRBV7-8 and TRBJ2-7; D is unclear. The germline gives CDR1 SGHVS, CDR2 FQNEAQ. CDR3 length: 13 residues. V dropped 3 bases and J dropped 3 bases, with 9 bases sitting between them. The CDR3 is CASSFNSYYEQYF. The CDR3 nucleotides read TGTGCCAGCAGCTTTAACAGTTACTACGAGCAGTACTTC.

This clonotype has a handful of counts. The chain recombines TRBV19 with TRBJ2-5; 8 bases line up with TRBD1. After removal of 3 bases from V and 1 base from J, the junction contained 16 bases not matched to a gene. CDR3 size: 19 residues. Looked up from germline, CDR1 is LNHDA and CDR2 is SQIVND (reference sequence). CDR3 sequence reads: CASSIVWGRGQAIQETQYF. In DNA, the CDR3 is TGTGCCAGTAGTATCGTGTGGGGACGGGGACAGGCCATCCAAGAGACCCAGTACTTC.

Many counts were recorded for this clonotype. This sequence joins TRBV6-2 or TRBV6-3 and TRBJ2-1; 11 bases map to TRBD1. With V trimmed by 2 bases and J by 8 bases, 5 bases remained unmatched. This CDR3 is built from 15 residues. Germline values: CDR1 MNHEY, CDR2 SVGEGT. The CDR3 loop is CASSYRDRGAYEQFF. DNA for the CDR3: TGTGCCAGCAGTTACCGGGACAGGGGGGCCTATGAGCAGTTCTTC.

The chain combines TRBV30 with TRBJ2-1; 9 positions agree with TRBD1. The J segment lost 10 bases and the V segment lost 3 bases, leaving 10 bases of the junction unmatched. Germline CDR1 GTSNPN, CDR2 SVGIG (reference sequence). This CDR3 is 14 amino acids long. In DNA form, the CDR3 reads TGTGCCTGGAGGGACAGGGGCGATTATGGCGAGCAGTTCTTC. It is translated as CAWRDRGDYGEQFF.

This clonotype came up many times. The genes are TRBV12-3 or TRBV12-4 and TRBJ2-5; D uncertain. The CDR3 runs 11 residues. Trimming stripped 5 bases from V and 4 bases from J, with 5 bases between. CDR3 nucleotides: TGTGCCAGCAGTACCCGAGAGACCCAGTACTTC. Protein product: CASSTRETQYF.

This clonotype has ten or more counts. The chain employs TRBV7-3 and TRBJ2-5; 10 bases match TRBD2. Germline-derived CDR1 and CDR2 are SGHTA and FQGTGA. Losses at the gene ends were 2 bases for V and 5 bases for J; bases not matched to a gene: 2. The CDR3 is 14 residues long. The CDR3 region is CASSLSGLAETQYF. CDR3 DNA: TGTGCCAGCAGCTTATCGGGACTAGCGGAGACCCAGTACTTC.

This clonotype has only a few counts. V usage is TRBV11-3 and J usage is TRBJ2-7, with 7 positions matching TRBD1. After removal of 5 bases from V and 3 bases from J, the junction contained 7 bases not matched to a gene. Germline CDR1 reads SGHNT; CDR2 reads YENEEA. The CDR3 contains 14 residues. CDR3 DNA sequence: TGTGCCAGCAGCCACCGGGACAGAAGCTACGAGCAGTACTTC. This gives the protein CASSHRDRSYEQYF.

This clonotype appeared a few times. V gene TRBV7-3 combines with J gene TRBJ2-3; no clear D. The V and J ends lost 2 bases and 1 base respectively, with 10 bases between them. The CDR3 runs 15 residues. The germline V gene encodes CDR1 SGHTA and CDR2 FQGTGA. The CDR3 DNA reads TGTGCCAGCAGCTTAGGGCCCGACCGCACAGATACGCAGTATTTT. Its translation: CASSLGPDRTDTQYF.

This clonotype was observed a few times. The gene calls are TRBV7-8 and TRBJ2-1; 11 nucleotides agree with TRBD2. Per germline, CDR1 SGHVS and CDR2 FQNEAQ. The ends lost 5 bases at V and 8 bases at J; junction bases unmatched: 11. This CDR3 has 16 residues. The CDR3 DNA follows: TGTGCCAGCAGCGAGACCACTAGCGGGAGTTGGTATGAGCAGTTCTTC. Its protein product is CASSETTSGSWYEQFF.

This chain joins TRBV30 and TRBJ2-7, with 9 bases matching TRBD1. The V and J ends lost 2 bases and 6 bases, in that order; junction bases with no gene match: 11. The germline V gene encodes CDR1 GTSNPN and CDR2 SVGIG (reference sequence). The CDR3 extends over 15 amino acids. CDR3 DNA: TGTGCCTGGAGTACGACCGGGACAGGGAGTATCGAGCAGTACTTC. This codes for CAWSTTGTGSIEQYF.

The genes are TRBV7-3 and TRBJ2-1; 10 nucleotides match TRBD1. CDR1 is SGHTA and CDR2 is FQGTGA in the germline V gene. Trimming at V came to 5 bases and at J to 2 bases, leaving 6 bases not matched to a gene. There are 16 residues in the CDR3. Here the CDR3 DNA reads TGTGCCAGCAGCGGGAGGGACAGGGGTCCCTACAATGAGCAGTTCTTC. This codes for CASSGRDRGPYNEQFF.

The rearrangement joins TRBV7-8 to TRBJ1-5, with 9 bases fitting TRBD1. V lost 1 base to trimming and J lost 6 bases; unmatched junction nucleotides: 10. Germline V gene lookup returns CDR1 SGHVS and CDR2 FQNEAQ. The CDR3 is made up of 17 amino acids. In DNA, the CDR3 is TGTGCCAGCAGCTTAGAGGGGGGACAGGGAAGATTTCAGCCCCAGCATTTT. Encoded protein: CASSLEGGQGRFQPQHF. The whole variable domain, remainder taken from reference TRBV7-8 and TRBJ1-5, is GAGVSQSPRYKVAKRGQDVALRCDPISGHVSLFWYQQALGQGPEFLTYFQNEAQLDKSGLPSDRFFAERPEGSVSTLKIQRTQQEDSAVYLCASSLEGGQGRFQPQHFGDGTRLSIL.

This chain links TRBV18 with TRBJ2-7, with D perhaps matching TRBD1 (5 bases). Trimming removed 2 bases from V and 1 base from J, with 9 bases in between. Germline-derived CDR1 and CDR2 are KGHSH and LQKENI. The CDR3 has 14 residues. The CDR3 loop is CASSPGRESYEQYF. The CDR3 DNA is TGTGCCAGCTCACCAGGCAGGGAATCCTACGAGCAGTACTTC.

This chain uses TRBV4-3 with TRBJ2-4, with unresolved D. The CDR3 runs 15 residues. Deletions cut 0 bases from V and 7 bases from J, with 13 bases between. Germline CDR1 is LGHNA and CDR2 is YSLEER. The CDR3 is CASSQDFSGSNIQYF. The CDR3, as DNA: TGCGCCAGCAGCCAAGATTTCAGTGGAAGCAACATTCAGTACTTC.

This clonotype was detected only a few times. The rearrangement joins TRBV27 to TRBJ2-7, with D perhaps matching TRBD1 (5 bases). Trimming removed 5 bases from V and 6 bases from J, with 17 bases in between. This CDR3 has 14 amino acids. Germline lookup yields CDR1 MNHEY and CDR2 SMNVEV (reference sequence). The CDR3 DNA follows: TGTGCCAGCAGTCAGCAGGGAATCAACGGCGAGCAGTACTTC. This sequence encodes CASSQQGINGEQYF.

The chain uses TRBV5-1 and TRBJ2-7, with 9 bases matching TRBD2. This CDR3 region has 16 residues. J was trimmed by 4 bases and V by 0 bases; bases with no gene match: 8. Germline CDR1 reads SGHRS; CDR2 reads YFSETQ. CDR3 sequence reads: CASSLGGAGGPYEQYF. Written as DNA, the CDR3 is TGCGCCAGCAGCTTGGGTGGTGCGGGAGGGCCTTACGAGCAGTACTTC.

This clonotype was counted only a few times. The chain is built from TRBV19 and TRBJ1-1; tentatively, D is TRBD1 (5 bases). V lost 11 bases, J lost 10 bases, and 14 bases lay in between. The germline V gene has CDR1 LNHDA and CDR2 SQIVND (reference sequence). CDR3 length: 10 amino acids. The chain's CDR3 is CASGPRGAFF. The CDR3 nucleotides read TGTGCCTCAGGCCCTAGGGGAGCTTTCTTT.

V usage is TRBV29-1 and J usage is TRBJ2-2, with 8 bases lining up with TRBD2. This CDR3 comprises 15 residues. J lost 3 bases, V lost 7 bases, and 10 bases had no gene match. Germline CDR1 SQVTM, CDR2 ANQGSEA. The CDR3 region is CSGLGAGVDTGELFF. Here the CDR3 DNA reads TGCAGCGGTCTGGGAGCGGGGGTAGACACCGGGGAGCTGTTTTTT.

Regarding this clonotype: A much larger clone differs by one base, so this may be a read error. The chain joins TRBV20-1 to TRBJ2-2; 9 bases are shared with TRBD1. CDR3 length: 13 amino acids. Germline CDR1 is DFQATT and CDR2 is SNEGSKA (reference sequence). The J segment lost 3 bases and the V segment lost 4 bases, leaving 0 bases of the junction unmatched. In nucleotides, the CDR3 is TGCAGTGCTAACAGGGGGCACACCGGGGAGCTGTTTTTT. This translates into CSANRGHTGELFF.

The chain employs TRBV24-1 and TRBJ2-1; TRBD1 aligns across 11 bases. Germline CDR1 reads KGHDR; CDR2 reads SFDVKD. The ends lost 3 bases at V and 3 bases at J; junction bases unmatched: 3. The CDR3 sequence is 16 residues long. The CDR3 DNA reads TGTGCCACCAGTGATATGGACAGGGGGCACTACAATGAGCAGTTCTTC. Its translation is CATSDMDRGHYNEQFF.

The V gene is TRBV12-3 or TRBV12-4, the J gene TRBJ1-5; D is perhaps TRBD1 (6 bases). This CDR3 has 14 residues. V was trimmed by 6 bases and J by 6 bases, leaving 15 bases between them. The CDR3 is CASSSGQLGQPQHF. CDR3 nucleotides: TGTGCCAGCAGCTCAGGACAGCTAGGTCAGCCCCAGCATTTT.

The genes are TRBV12-3 or TRBV12-4 and TRBJ1-1; D not resolved. V lost 9 bases to trimming and J lost 1 base, with 12 bases between them. The CDR3 consists of 13 residues. CDR3 sequence (DNA): TGTGCCAGTCGACCTTTGGCGAACACTGAAGCTTTCTTT. It codes for CASRPLANTEAFF.

This chain uses TRBV5-1 with TRBJ1-2; TRBD1 matches at 8 bases. V lost 0 bases and J lost 3; bases outside the gene matches: 13. The CDR3 spans 18 residues. Looked up from germline, CDR1 is SGHRS and CDR2 is YFSETQ. The CDR3 region is CASSLGPTDRGLHYGYTF. The CDR3 DNA follows: TGCGCCAGCAGCTTGGGCCCTACAGACAGGGGTCTCCACTATGGCTACACCTTC.

This clonotype occurred a few times. The chain is built from TRBV9 and TRBJ2-4; perhaps TRBD2 as D (5 bases). V lost 4 bases and J lost 9, with 23 bases in between. Germline V gives CDR1 SGDLS, CDR2 YYNGEE. CDR3 length: 16 residues. CDR3 nucleotides: TGTGCCAGCAGCCCCCCTCGGAGCGGAAGGCCAGCCATTCAGTACTTC. Translation: CASSPPRSGRPAIQYF.

In this sample, this clonotype turned up a few times. The chain combines TRBV12-3 or TRBV12-4 with TRBJ1-1; tentatively, D is TRBD1 (5 bases). This CDR3 spans 15 amino acids. Trimming removed 2 bases at V and 4 bases at J, with 14 bases between. CDR3 sequence (DNA): TGTGCCAGCAGTTTAAGTGCGGGCGGGGGCACTGAAGCTTTCTTT. The encoded protein is CASSLSAGGGTEAFF.

The V and J genes are TRBV24-1 and TRBJ2-1; D unresolved. The CDR3 has 14 amino acids. Trimming pared 4 bases from V and 10 bases from J, leaving 16 bases between. Germline V gene data show CDR1 as KGHDR and CDR2 as SFDVKD. The CDR3 protein is CATSEDGTIREQFF. CDR3 DNA sequence: TGTGCCACCAGTGAGGATGGAACAATCCGGGAGCAGTTCTTC.

The V and J genes are TRBV4-2 and TRBJ2-7; the D call may be TRBD1 or TRBD2 (7 bases each). The CDR3 length is 16 residues. Deletions cut 0 bases from V and 3 bases from J, with 15 bases between. Per germline, CDR1 LGHNA and CDR2 YNFKEQ. As DNA, the CDR3 is TGTGCCAGCAGCCAAGAGGGGGGAGGGGGCTTCTACGAGCAGTACTTC. Protein: CASSQEGGGGFYEQYF.

The sample holds many counts of this clonotype. The rearrangement links TRBV7-6 to TRBJ2-7; D is ambiguous. The germline V gene has CDR1 SGHVS and CDR2 FNYEAQ. V was cut by 5 bases and J by 1 base, with 6 bases left in between. The CDR3 has 12 residues. CDR3 region: CASSPRSYEQYF. The CDR3 DNA sequence: TGTGCCAGCAGCCCCCGTTCCTACGAGCAGTACTTC.